This T cell receptor beta chain is from a study of immune heterogeneity within non-small cell lung tumors. Study-level findings and limits: Identical dominant CDR3 beta clonotypes spanned tumor sites within a patient, beside site-unique high-frequency clones. Clonotypes of T-cell receptor beta found at high frequency were largely distinct between individual patients.

In its sample, this clonotype is medium-sized. Its antigen is unidentified. The TCR beta CDR3 region was amplified by multiplex PCR employing 32 V and 13 J primers. One entry per CDR3 protein, called by TCRdb with MiXCR from the multiplex PCR reads. Of about 3,600 distinct CDR3 sequences in the sample, around 29% are singletons; the top ten hold roughly 12%. The starting template was genomic DNA from bulk tumor, around 660 ng per sample. Far-apart biopsies, several per primary tumor, were taken during surgery. These patients got curative surgery after being newly diagnosed with untreated non-small cell lung cancer. The CDR3 length is 14 residues. V dropped 5 bases and J dropped 1 base, with 12 bases sitting between them. Germline CDR1 SGHVS, CDR2 FQNEAQ.

The chain combines TRBV7-8 with TRBJ2-7; perhaps TRBD2 as D (6 bases). This TCR came from a man aged 60 to 75 with non-small cell lung cancer. Specimen: lung tumor tissue. The CDR3 nucleotides read TGTGCCAGCAGCCCCCCAGGGACTTCCTACGAGCAGTACTTC. Protein: CASSPPGTSYEQYF.